The 17 T cell receptor beta chains reported below all come from one sample, sequenced in a study of blood T cell repertoires in COVID-19. Produced via immunoSEQ multiplex PCR; TCRdb's table is partial and in-frame only. The sample yields about 250,000 clones, just over 85% seen once. Sequencing was done on a sample of peripheral blood. Source of these receptors: an elderly man with acute or convalescent COVID-19.

CDR3 sequence: CASSQPGLAGGLNEQFF. DNA of the CDR3: TGTGCCAGCAGTCAGCCGGGACTAGCGGGGGGCCTCAATGAGCAGTTCTTC. The V call is TRBV7-2, the J call TRBJ2-1; 15 nucleotides agree with TRBD2. The V and J ends lost 6 bases and 6 bases, in that order; junction bases with no gene match: 9. Germline V gene lookup returns CDR1 SGHTA and CDR2 FQGNSA. This CDR3 has 17 residues.

V usage is TRBV6-2 or TRBV6-3 and J usage is TRBJ2-7; 11 bases align to TRBD2. The junction had 4 bases not matched to a gene; V was cut back by 4 bases and J by 2 bases. Germline CDR1 is MNHEY and CDR2 is SVGEGT. The length of the CDR3 is 15 residues. The CDR3 bases are TGTGCCAGCAGTTCGACTAGCGGGATGGCCTACGAGCAGTACTTC. This gives the protein CASSSTSGMAYEQYF.

V gene TRBV3-1 (or the pseudogene TRBV3-2) combines with J gene TRBJ1-4; 8 bases match TRBD1. Germline CDR1 and CDR2: LGHDT and YNNKEL (reference sequence). This CDR3 contains 15 residues. V trimming: 4 bases; J trimming: 1 base; junction bases outside the gene matches: 2. The CDR3 loop is CASSPTGGTNEKLFF. The CDR3 DNA reads as TGTGCCAGCAGCCCCACAGGGGGAACTAATGAAAAACTGTTTTTT.

The CDR3: CASSIGPGPGVDTQYF. As DNA, the CDR3 is TGTGCCAGTAGTATAGGGCCCGGACCGGGGGTTGATACGCAGTATTTT. The chain joins TRBV19 to TRBJ2-3; tentative D call: TRBD2 (6 bases). Germline assignment: CDR1 LNHDA and CDR2 SQIVND (reference sequence). The CDR3 sequence is 16 residues long. V lost 1 base, J lost 6 bases, and 17 bases lay in between.

This clone was seen a handful of times. The chain combines TRBV9 with TRBJ2-5; 12 bases line up with TRBD1. V was clipped by 0 bases and J by 2 bases; unmatched bases: 11. This CDR3 has 19 amino acids. The germline CDR1 and CDR2 sequences are SGDLS and YYNGEE. Here the CDR3 DNA reads TGTGCCAGCAGCGTAGACGAAACGGGGACAGGGGGCCTACAAGAGACCCAGTACTTC. Its protein is CASSVDETGTGGLQETQYF.

This clone showed up just a few times. The same CDR3 also results from other DNA sequences found in this sample. The chain joins TRBV7-3 to TRBJ2-2; 8 positions match TRBD1. The germline V gene has CDR1 SGHTA and CDR2 FQGTGA. The CDR3 runs to 14 residues. V was clipped by 3 bases and J by 6 bases; unmatched bases: 3. CDR3 region: CASSFDRGPGELFF. The CDR3 nucleotides are TGTGCCAGCAGCTTCGACAGGGGACCCGGGGAGCTGTTTTTT.

V gene TRBV7-3 combines with J gene TRBJ1-1; no clear D. There are 13 residues in the CDR3. The ends were cut back, 5 bases at V and 4 bases at J, with 11 bases in the middle. CDR1 and CDR2 from the germline V gene are SGHTA and FQGTGA. The CDR3 bases are TGTGCCAGCAGCCAGAGACAAGGCACTGAAGCTTTCTTT. This codes for CASSQRQGTEAFF.

This sequence joins TRBV19 and TRBJ1-1; D not certain. Deletions cut 5 bases from V and 0 bases from J, with 13 bases between. There are 15 residues in the CDR3. Per the germline V gene, CDR1 is LNHDA and CDR2 is SQIVND (reference sequence). The CDR3 DNA is TGTGCCAGTAGTGGAGAGCGGTTCATGAACACTGAAGCTTTCTTT. As protein: CASSGERFMNTEAFF.

The V and J genes are TRBV7-2 and TRBJ2-7; tentatively, D is TRBD1 (5 bases). CDR1 and CDR2 from the germline V gene are SGHTA and FQGNSA. Deletions cut 1 base from V and 6 bases from J, with 13 bases between. CDR3 length: 14 amino acids. CDR3 sequence: CASSLEGAIAEQYF. CDR3 sequence (DNA): TGTGCCAGCAGCTTAGAAGGGGCTATAGCCGAGCAGTACTTC.

The V call is TRBV6-5, the J call TRBJ2-7; 7 positions agree with TRBD1. With V trimmed by 7 bases and J by 3 bases, 9 bases remained unmatched. The CDR3 is made up of 14 amino acids. Germline V lookup: CDR1 MNHEY, CDR2 SVGAGI. The CDR3 region has the DNA TGTGCCAGCAACCTCGGACAGGTGATCTACGAGCAGTACTTC. It codes for CASNLGQVIYEQYF.

The V gene is TRBV2, the J gene TRBJ1-5; 10 nucleotides match TRBD1. The trim removed 4 bases at V and 2 bases at J, leaving 2 bases unmatched. Germline assignment: CDR1 SNHLY and CDR2 FYNNEI. CDR3 length: 15 residues. CDR3 bases: TGTGCCAGCAGTGCTGGGACAGGGGGCAATCAGCCCCAGCATTTT. This sequence encodes CASSAGTGGNQPQHF.

The genes are TRBV11-1 and TRBJ1-1; 11 positions agree with TRBD1. Germline V CDR1 and CDR2: SGHAT, FQDESV (reference sequence). The CDR3 loop spans 14 amino acids. The J segment lost 7 bases and the V segment lost 4 bases, leaving 5 bases of the junction unmatched. CDR3 amino acids: CASSSGTGGSEAFF. In DNA, the CDR3 is TGTGCCAGCAGCTCTGGGACAGGGGGTAGTGAAGCTTTCTTT.

This chain joins TRBV3-1 (or the pseudogene TRBV3-2) and TRBJ1-6; D may be TRBD1 (5 bases). Trimming cost V 0 bases and J 9 bases, with 12 bases left between them. From germline, CDR1 is LGHDT and CDR2 YNNKEL (reference sequence). The CDR3 consists of 15 residues. The DNA for the CDR3 is TGTGCCAGCAGCCAAGATCGGGGGAACGGTTCACCCCTCCACTTT. It specifies CASSQDRGNGSPLHF.

The gene calls are TRBV28 and TRBJ2-1; 12 nucleotides align to TRBD2. The CDR3 runs 14 residues. After removal of 7 bases from V and 7 bases from J, the junction contained 5 bases not matched to a gene. CDR1 and CDR2 (germline): MDHEN, SYDVKM. The CDR3 DNA reads TGTGCCAGCAACGGACTAGCGGGAACTAATGAGCAGTTCTTC. Translation gives CASNGLAGTNEQFF.

The CDR3 bases are TGTGCCAGCTCACCACCCGAGACAGGGGGCCGGGAGCAGTTCTTC. Its protein product is CASSPPETGGREQFF. The chain has TRBV18 and TRBJ2-1; 10 bases are shared with TRBD1. V lost 0 bases to trimming and J lost 10 bases; unmatched junction nucleotides: 6. The germline CDR1 and CDR2 sequences are KGHSH and LQKENI. CDR3 size: 15 residues.

The chain is built from TRBV9 and TRBJ1-3; D is ambiguous. The CDR3 is made up of 16 amino acids. V dropped 4 bases and J dropped 4 bases, with 18 bases sitting between them. Germline V gene data show CDR1 as SGDLS and CDR2 as YYNGEE. The DNA of the CDR3 is TGTGCCAGCAGCAGAGGAGGGTCCGTAGGGGGAAACACCATATATTTT. This gives the protein CASSRGGSVGGNTIYF.

V and J are TRBV6-5 and TRBJ2-4; TRBD1 is a possible D gene (5 bases). Germline V gene lookup returns CDR1 MNHEY and CDR2 SVGAGI. CDR3 length: 15 amino acids. V lost 5 bases to trimming and J lost 0 bases, with 11 bases between them. This CDR3 is CASSTGSLAKNIQYF. The CDR3 region has the DNA TGTGCCAGCAGTACAGGTTCTCTAGCCAAAAACATTCAGTACTTC.